This TCR beta chain was captured by sequencing in a study of T cell responses to AZD1222 COVID-19 vaccine. TCRdb's copy holds only in-frame clones and misses some; the assay was immunoSEQ multiplex PCR. The sample yields 100,000 to 150,000 clones, 70% to 85% seen once. The V gene's germline CDR1 is SGHNT and CDR2 YYREEE (reference sequence). CDR3 length: 12 amino acids. Trimming left V 4 bases short and J 5 bases short, with 7 bases between. V and J are TRBV5-4 and TRBJ2-1; unclear D gene. Sequenced here: peripheral blood, sampled 28 days after the second AZD1222 dose. The TCR was taken from an adult who received the AZD1222 COVID-19 vaccine. The CDR3 DNA sequence: TGTGCCAGCAGCATCGATCACAATGAGCAGTTCTTC. It yields the protein CASSIDHNEQFF.